Presented here are 3 T cell receptor beta chains from one specimen sequenced in a study of T cells in Graves' hyperthyroidism and ophthalmopathy. TCR beta CDR3 sequences were amplified from RNA transcripts. The TCR CDR3 was amplified in a first-round RT-PCR using the HTBI primer set. MiXCR was run by TCRdb on the multiplex PCR reads, yielding one entry per CDR3 protein. The table lists approximately 400,000 distinct CDR3 sequences, 15% of them singletons. Specimen: blood. These receptors were obtained from a woman aged 25-40 years with Graves' hyperthyroidism.

The table lists this clonotype with many counts. V gene TRBV28 combines with J gene TRBJ2-3, with 10 bases fitting TRBD1. There are 15 residues in the CDR3. CDR1 MDHEN and CDR2 SYDVKM come from the germline V gene. Germline trimming cut 7 bases from V and 6 bases from J; bases unmatched to any gene: 10. The CDR3 bases are TGTGCCAGCACCATCGAGACAGGGGGCGTCGATACGCAGTATTTT. Protein: CASTIETGGVDTQYF.

This clonotype was counted many times. The chain joins TRBV5-1 to TRBJ2-3, with TRBD2 matching over 9 bases. The CDR3 runs 16 residues. The germline V gene encodes CDR1 SGHRS and CDR2 YFSETQ. The V and J ends lost 4 bases and 2 bases, in that order; junction bases with no gene match: 8. The CDR3 region has the DNA TGCGCCAGCAGCCTTTTAGCGGGGGCTAACACAGATACGCAGTATTTT. Translation gives CASSLLAGANTDTQYF.

In its sample, this clonotype was seen many times. The V gene is TRBV4-1, the J gene TRBJ2-7, with D possibly matching TRBD1 (6 bases). This CDR3 is 14 amino acids long. V lost 4 bases and J 2 bases, leaving 12 bases between the germline ends. Germline-derived CDR1 and CDR2 are MGHRA and YSYEKL. The CDR3 DNA sequence: TGCGCCAGCAGCCCAACCAGGGGTACCTACGAGCAGTACTTC. Residues: CASSPTRGTYEQYF.